Below, 15 T cell receptor beta chains from the same sample are listed, as sequenced in a study of blood T cell repertoires in COVID-19. Measured with immunoSEQ multiplex PCR; TCRdb has only the in-frame clones, and not every one. The data hold roughly 120,000 clones, with roughly 79% observed a single time. Sequencing was done on a sample of peripheral blood. The receptors derive from a man aged 65 to 79 with acute or convalescent COVID-19.

This chain connects TRBV19 to TRBJ1-4; TRBD1 agrees at 7 bases. The ends lost 6 bases at V and 8 bases at J; junction bases unmatched: 9. The CDR3 is 14 residues long. The germline CDR1 and CDR2 sequences are LNHDA and SQIVND (reference sequence). The CDR3: CASRRQGGEEKLFF. In DNA, the CDR3 is TGTGCCAGTAGGCGACAGGGTGGGGAGGAAAAACTGTTTTTT.

The rearrangement joins TRBV10-3 to TRBJ2-1; TRBD2 agrees at 9 bases. This CDR3 spans 12 amino acids. Losses at the gene ends were 4 bases for V and 9 bases for J; bases not matched to a gene: 1. Per germline, CDR1 ENHRY and CDR2 SYGVKD. In DNA, the CDR3 is TGTGCCATCAGTGGGACTAGCGCTGAGCAGTTCTTC. Protein: CAISGTSAEQFF.

The chain uses TRBV4-3 and TRBJ1-2; D not certain. The CDR3 runs to 15 residues. V was clipped by 0 bases and J by 3 bases, with 11 bases between them. Per germline, CDR1 LGHNA and CDR2 YSLEER. For the CDR3, the DNA is TGCGCCAGCAGCCAAGAGTTAGTAATTGACTATGGCTACACCTTC. Its protein product is CASSQELVIDYGYTF.

This clone was seen once. The chain has TRBV7-3 and TRBJ1-1, with TRBD1 identical over 12 bases. CDR1 is SGHTA and CDR2 is FQGTGA in the germline V gene. V shed 0 bases, J shed 4 bases, and the junction held 6 bases outside the gene matches. CDR3 length: 17 amino acids. The CDR3 loop is CASSLTGTGGRGTEAFF. In DNA form, the CDR3 reads TGTGCCAGCAGCTTAACAGGGACAGGGGGCAGGGGCACTGAAGCTTTCTTT.

This chain connects TRBV7-2 to TRBJ1-2; TRBD1 might be the D (5 bases). The CDR3 is 14 residues long. Trimming shortened V by 7 bases and J by 4 bases, and 16 bases separated the two germline ends. Germline V gene sequence: CDR1 SGHTA, CDR2 FQGNSA. The CDR3 DNA reads TGTGCCAGCACCTCCGGGGGAGGGAGCTATGGCTACACCTTC. Protein product: CASTSGGGSYGYTF.

The chain carries TRBV7-2 and TRBJ2-5; 8 nucleotides line up with TRBD1. Unmatched junction bases numbered 10, after V lost 5 bases and J lost 5 bases. Germline V lookup: CDR1 SGHTA, CDR2 FQGNSA. CDR3 size: 15 residues. CDR3 sequence reads: CASSKRTGSAETQYF. The CDR3 nucleotides read TGTGCCAGCAGCAAACGGACAGGGAGCGCGGAGACCCAGTACTTC.

This clone was seen once. The genes are TRBV2 and TRBJ2-1; D gene ambiguous. Trimming pared 3 bases from V and 2 bases from J, leaving 14 bases between. This CDR3 is 16 amino acids long. Germline V lookup: CDR1 SNHLY, CDR2 FYNNEI. CDR3: CASSEYPRLTYNEQFF. The CDR3 region has the DNA TGTGCCAGCAGTGAGTACCCCCGACTCACCTACAATGAGCAGTTCTTC.

The V gene is TRBV6-5, the J gene TRBJ1-4; no clear D. The germline CDR1 and CDR2 sequences are MNHEY and SVGAGI. This CDR3 has 15 residues. Trimming pared 2 bases from V and 8 bases from J, leaving 15 bases between. The CDR3 nucleotides read TGTGCCAGCAGTTACCGCCGGGGTGTGGAGGAAAAACTGTTTTTT. This encodes CASSYRRGVEEKLFF.

CDR3 sequence (DNA): TGCGCCAGCAGCTCACGGGACAGGGGGCAGGTGGGCTACACCTTC. It specifies CASSSRDRGQVGYTF. This chain joins TRBV5-1 and TRBJ1-2; 12 bases line up with TRBD1. This CDR3 contains 15 residues. CDR1 and CDR2 (germline): SGHRS, YFSETQ. V lost 3 bases, J lost 8 bases, and 8 bases stayed unmatched.

The chain links TRBV15 to TRBJ2-7; 11 nucleotides align to TRBD1. The CDR3 loop spans 15 amino acids. After removal of 2 bases from V and 2 bases from J, the junction contained 2 bases not matched to a gene. Per germline, CDR1 LNHNV and CDR2 YYDKDF (reference sequence). DNA for the CDR3: TGTGCCACCAGCAGACCGGACAGGGGGCCCTACGAGCAGTACTTC. Protein sequence: CATSRPDRGPYEQYF.

This sequence joins TRBV28 and TRBJ1-2; no firm D call. CDR3 size: 11 residues. The germline CDR1 and CDR2 sequences are MDHEN and SYDVKM. The ends were cut back, 4 bases at V and 4 bases at J, with 4 bases in the middle. DNA for the CDR3: TGTGCCAGCAGTTCAGGCTATGGCTACACCTTC. As protein: CASSSGYGYTF.

This rearrangement joins TRBV6-5 to TRBJ1-5; TRBD1 matches 7 bases. J was trimmed by 2 bases and V by 6 bases; bases with no gene match: 4. The CDR3 runs to 14 residues. Germline V gives CDR1 MNHEY, CDR2 SVGAGI. CDR3 region: CASSYGQGNQPQHF. The DNA for the CDR3 is TGTGCCAGCAGCTATGGACAGGGCAATCAGCCCCAGCATTTT.

The V call is TRBV27, the J call TRBJ2-3; possible D gene TRBD2, 6 bases. Trimming stripped 6 bases from V and 6 bases from J, with 19 bases between. Looked up from germline, CDR1 is MNHEY and CDR2 is SMNVEV (reference sequence). CDR3 length equals 15 residues. Here the CDR3 reads CASRLAGQGKDTQYF. For the CDR3, the DNA is TGTGCCAGCAGACTAGCTGGGCAGGGCAAGGATACGCAGTATTTT.

The chain employs TRBV4-3 and TRBJ2-1; D call uncertain. The CDR3 extends over 12 amino acids. Trimming stripped 4 bases from V and 10 bases from J, with 11 bases between. Germline V gives CDR1 LGHNA, CDR2 YSLEER. The CDR3 region has the DNA TGCGCCAGCAGCCCGGTAAACGGGGAGCAGTTCTTC. This translates into CASSPVNGEQFF.

The V gene is TRBV12-3 or TRBV12-4, the J gene TRBJ1-5; D uncertain. The CDR3 has 12 residues. V lost 6 bases and J lost 2, with 5 bases in between. CDR3 loop: CASRGGNQPQHF. In DNA, the CDR3 is TGTGCCAGCAGGGGCGGCAATCAGCCCCAGCATTTT.